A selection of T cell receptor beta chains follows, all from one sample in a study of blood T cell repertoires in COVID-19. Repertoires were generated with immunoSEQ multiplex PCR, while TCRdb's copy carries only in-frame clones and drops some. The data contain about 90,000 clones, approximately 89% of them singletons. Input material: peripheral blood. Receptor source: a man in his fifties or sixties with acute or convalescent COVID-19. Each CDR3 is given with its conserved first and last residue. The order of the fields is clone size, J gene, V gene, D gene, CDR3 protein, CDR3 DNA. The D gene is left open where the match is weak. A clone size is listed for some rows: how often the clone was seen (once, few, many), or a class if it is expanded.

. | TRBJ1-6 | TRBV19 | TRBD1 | CASAEAGTVNSPLHF | TGTGCCAGCGCAGAGGCAGGGACAGTCAATTCACCCCTCCACTTT
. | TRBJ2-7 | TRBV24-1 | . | CATSSRNDEQYF | TGTGCCACCAGTTCCAGGAACGACGAGCAGTACTTC
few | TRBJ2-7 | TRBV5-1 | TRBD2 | CASSFRGGSPNEQYF | TGCGCCAGCAGCTTTAGGGGCGGGAGCCCCAACGAGCAGTACTTC
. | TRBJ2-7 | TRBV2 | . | CASRLRGAEYEQYF | TGTGCCAGCAGGTTGCGAGGCGCGGAATACGAGCAGTACTTC
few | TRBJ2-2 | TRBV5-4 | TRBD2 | CASSPDIAGPANTGELFF | TGTGCCAGCAGCCCGGATATAGCGGGGCCGGCGAACACCGGGGAGCTGTTTTTT
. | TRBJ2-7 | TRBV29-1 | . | CSVEIGRGEQYF | TGCAGCGTTGAGATCGGGCGGGGCGAGCAGTACTTC
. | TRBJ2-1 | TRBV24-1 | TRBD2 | CATSDFGSAGGYNEQFF | TGTGCCACCAGTGATTTTGGGTCGGCGGGGGGATACAATGAGCAGTTCTTC
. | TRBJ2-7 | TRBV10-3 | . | CAISESSGQIHGQYF | TGTGCCATCAGTGAGTCTAGTGGGCAGATCCACGGGCAGTACTTC
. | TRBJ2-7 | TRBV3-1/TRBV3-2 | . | CASSLNPAGTGEQYF | TGTGCCAGCAGCTTGAATCCGGCGGGAACGGGCGAGCAGTACTTC
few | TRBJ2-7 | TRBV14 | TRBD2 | CATSPGVGGTISYEQYF | TGTGCCACCAGCCCGGGTGTGGGGGGGACTATCTCCTACGAGCAGTACTTC
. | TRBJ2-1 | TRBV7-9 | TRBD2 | CASSPRASGVLEQFF | TGTGCCAGCAGCCCCCGGGCTAGCGGGGTCCTGGAGCAGTTCTTC
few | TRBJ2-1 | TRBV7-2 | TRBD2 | CASSLVMRREIDNEQFF | TGTGCCAGCAGCTTAGTTATGAGGCGGGAGATCGACAATGAGCAGTTCTTC
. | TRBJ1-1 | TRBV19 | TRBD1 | CASSLGQGVTEAFF | TGTGCCAGTAGTCTAGGACAGGGAGTCACTGAAGCTTTCTTT
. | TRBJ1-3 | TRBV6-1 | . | CASSETGTIYF | TGTGCCAGCAGTGAGACCGGGACCATATATTTT
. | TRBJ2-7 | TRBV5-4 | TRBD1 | CASSLAPQGQGEQYF | TGTGCCAGCAGCTTGGCCCCACAGGGGCAGGGGGAGCAGTACTTC
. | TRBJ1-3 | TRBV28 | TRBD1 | CASSTGQGRRNTIYF | TGTGCCAGCAGTACCGGACAGGGACGTAGAAACACCATATATTTT
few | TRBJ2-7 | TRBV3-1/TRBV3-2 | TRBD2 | CASSQDTRTRGSEQYF | TGTGCCAGCAGCCAAGACACCAGGACTAGGGGATCCGAGCAGTACTTC
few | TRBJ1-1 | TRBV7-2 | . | CASSLAGGLNTEAFF | TGTGCCAGCAGCTTAGCCGGGGGTTTGAACACTGAAGCTTTCTTT
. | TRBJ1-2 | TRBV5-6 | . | CASSFLQGPPNYGYTF | TGTGCCAGCAGCTTCCTACAGGGCCCTCCTAACTATGGCTACACCTTC
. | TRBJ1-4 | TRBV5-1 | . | CASSLGPTKTNEKLFF | TGCGCCAGCAGCTTGGGACCCACTAAAACTAATGAAAAACTGTTTTTT
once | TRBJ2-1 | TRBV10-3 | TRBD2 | CAISRTSGDDEQFF | TGTGCCATCAGTAGGACTAGCGGGGATGATGAGCAGTTCTTC
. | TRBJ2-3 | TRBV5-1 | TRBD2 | CASRPRTSGSFTDTQYF | TGCGCCAGCAGACCTCGAACTAGCGGGTCTTTCACAGATACGCAGTATTTT
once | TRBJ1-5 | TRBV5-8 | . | CASRFAGGQPQHF | TGTGCCAGCAGATTCGCCGGGGGTCAGCCCCAGCATTTT
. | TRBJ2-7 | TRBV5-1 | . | CASSLDVGETYEQYF | TGCGCCAGCAGCTTGGATGTTGGGGAGACCTACGAGCAGTACTTC
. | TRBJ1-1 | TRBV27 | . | CASSLDNRDYTEAFF | TGTGCCAGCAGTTTAGACAACAGGGATTACACTGAAGCTTTCTTT
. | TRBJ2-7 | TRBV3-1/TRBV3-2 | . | CASSQNLEGEQYF | TGTGCCAGCAGCCAGAACCTGGAGGGCGAGCAGTACTTC
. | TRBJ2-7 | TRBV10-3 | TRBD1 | CAISDPGQGWSEQYF | TGTGCCATCAGTGACCCGGGACAGGGATGGAGCGAGCAGTACTTC
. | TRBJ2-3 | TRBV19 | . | CASSSEKLAGTDTQYF | TGTGCCAGTAGTTCAGAGAAACTAGCCGGCACAGATACGCAGTATTTT
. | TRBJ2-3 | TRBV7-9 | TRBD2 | CASSQSLAGSTDTQYF | TGTGCCAGCAGCCAAAGCCTAGCGGGGAGCACAGATACGCAGTATTTT
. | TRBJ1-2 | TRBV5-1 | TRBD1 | CASSYDRESYGYTF | TGCGCCAGCAGTTATGACAGGGAAAGCTATGGCTACACCTTC
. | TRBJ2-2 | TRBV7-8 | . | CASSVGTSTGELFF | TGTGCCAGCAGCGTAGGGACATCCACCGGGGAGCTGTTTTTT
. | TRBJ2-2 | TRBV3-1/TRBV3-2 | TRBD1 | CASSQAGTGTGELFF | TGTGCCAGCAGCCAAGCCGGGACAGGGACCGGGGAGCTGTTTTTT
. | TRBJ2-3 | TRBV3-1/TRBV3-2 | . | CASSNGQGSTDTQYF | TGTGCCAGCAGCAACGGGCAGGGAAGCACAGATACGCAGTATTTT
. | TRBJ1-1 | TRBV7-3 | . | CASSFRENTEAFF | TGTGCCAGCAGCTTTCGGGAGAACACTGAAGCTTTCTTT
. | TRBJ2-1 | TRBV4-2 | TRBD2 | CASSQDSTSVNEQFF | TGTGCCAGCAGCCAAGATTCCACTAGCGTCAATGAGCAGTTCTTC
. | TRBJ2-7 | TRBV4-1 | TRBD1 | CASSQDPQGAYEQYF | TGCGCCAGCAGCCAAGATCCCCAGGGGGCCTACGAGCAGTACTTC
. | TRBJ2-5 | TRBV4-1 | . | CASSQDPGTRETQYF | TGCGCCAGCAGCCAAGATCCAGGTACGCGTGAGACCCAGTACTTC
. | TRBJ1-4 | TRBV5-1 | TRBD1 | CASSLVQGGEKLFF | TGCGCCAGCAGCTTGGTCCAGGGGGGCGAAAAACTGTTTTTT
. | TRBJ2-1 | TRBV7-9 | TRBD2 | CASTLSSGPYNEQFF | TGTGCCAGCACTTTGTCTAGCGGGCCCTACAATGAGCAGTTCTTC
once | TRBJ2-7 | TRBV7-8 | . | CASGAFYEQYF | TGTGCCAGCGGAGCTTTTTACGAGCAGTACTTC
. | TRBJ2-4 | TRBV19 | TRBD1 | CASSGLQGGGAKNIQYF | TGTGCCAGTAGTGGACTACAGGGGGGCGGTGCCAAAAACATTCAGTACTTC
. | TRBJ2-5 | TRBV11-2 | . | CASSRERRETQYF | TGTGCCAGCAGCCGGGAGAGGCGGGAGACCCAGTACTTC
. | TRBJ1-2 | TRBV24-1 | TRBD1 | CATSKGQGIYGYTF | TGTGCCACCAGTAAGGGACAGGGGATCTATGGCTACACCTTC
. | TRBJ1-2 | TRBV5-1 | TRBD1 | CASSVGVSTGGDSYGYTF | TGCGCCAGCAGCGTTGGAGTTTCAACAGGGGGCGATTCGTATGGCTACACCTTC
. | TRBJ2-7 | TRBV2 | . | CASSDSGGWEQYF | TGTGCCAGCAGTGATTCTGGGGGCTGGGAGCAGTACTTC
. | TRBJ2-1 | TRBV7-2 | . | CASSPYNEQFF | TGTGCCAGCAGCCCATACAATGAGCAGTTCTTC
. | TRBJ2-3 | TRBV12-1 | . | CASSVGQTYTDTQYF | TGTGCCAGCAGCGTGGGACAGACCTACACAGATACGCAGTATTTT
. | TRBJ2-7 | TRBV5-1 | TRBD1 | CASSSPGQGLGYEQYF | TGCGCCAGCAGCTCTCCGGGACAGGGGCTCGGCTACGAGCAGTACTTC
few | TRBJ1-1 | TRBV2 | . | CASFGRVNTEAFF | TGTGCCAGCTTCGGCAGGGTGAACACTGAAGCTTTCTTT
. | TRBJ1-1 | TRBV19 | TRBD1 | CASSIDSFRQGGTEAFF | TGTGCCAGTAGTATAGATTCCTTTAGACAGGGGGGCACTGAAGCTTTCTTT
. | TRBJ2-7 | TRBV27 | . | CASSQGGTSYEQYF | TGTGCCAGCAGTCAAGGAGGGACCTCCTACGAGCAGTACTTC
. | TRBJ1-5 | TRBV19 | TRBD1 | CASSDPGQGNQPQHF | TGTGCCAGTAGTGATCCGGGACAGGGTAATCAGCCCCAGCATTTT
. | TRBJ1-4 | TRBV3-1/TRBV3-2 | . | CASSFNRAEKLFF | TGTGCCAGCAGCTTCAACAGGGCAGAAAAACTGTTTTTT